The rows below give T cell receptor beta chains drawn from one sample of a study of blood T cells in healthy people across ages. TCRdb reprocessed the 5' RACE reads via MiXCR and lists one record per CDR3 protein. The sample shows roughly 1.9 million distinct CDR3 sequences, 35% to 50% of them seen only once. The source material was blood. The receptors shown here come from a human donor in good health. The CDR3 runs from the conserved cysteine through the conserved F or W.

CASSYSDRQNFFTEAFF	TRBV6-2/TRBV6-3	TRBJ1-1
CASSLAGIAYNEQFF	TRBV7-2	TRBJ2-1
CASSQSRHGENEQFF	TRBV4-1	TRBJ2-1
CASSDRWASSHSYEQYF	TRBV6-4	TRBJ2-7
CASSLQGANEQFF	TRBV7-9	TRBJ2-1
CASSLDATGGAGTGELFF	TRBV5-1	TRBJ2-2
CASSYPHSWTGHRFF	TRBV6-6	TRBJ2-1
CASRHVLEDRAVLTEAFF	TRBV12-3/TRBV12-4	TRBJ1-1
CSVVPGGAIYNEQFF	TRBV29-1	TRBJ2-1
CASSSSQGDTEAFF	TRBV13	TRBJ1-1
CASSEGGQETQYF	TRBV2	TRBJ2-5
CAISEFGDRGTYEQYF	TRBV10-3	TRBJ2-7
CASSLFPGQANTGELFF	TRBV7-9	TRBJ2-2
CASSLATGQVVGNEQFF	TRBV12-3/TRBV12-4	TRBJ2-1
CASSPGGSREQFF	TRBV14	TRBJ2-1
CASMKEFGEQYF	TRBV6-5	TRBJ2-7
CASSQASGSYGYTF	TRBV4-2	TRBJ1-2
CASRLNRTAKNIQYF	TRBV28	TRBJ2-4
CAISAGTGGRTDTQYF	TRBV10-3	TRBJ2-3
CSARDGGRAGGNTEAFF	TRBV20-1	TRBJ1-1
CAGSPPTDTQYF	TRBV18	TRBJ2-3
CASSSQYRQGKLSYGYTF	TRBV5-5	TRBJ1-2
CASSYRDIPTPSTGELFF	TRBV6-5	TRBJ2-2
CASSISEKLFF	TRBV3-1	TRBJ1-4
CSAARGAADNEQFF	TRBV20-1	TRBJ2-1
CASSLYGGEGEQYF	TRBV7-9	TRBJ2-7
CASSLATAPSTDTQYF	TRBV5-1	TRBJ2-3
CASSLSGQTENYGYTF	TRBV7-9	TRBJ1-2
CASTLNYRTSENIQYF	TRBV6-6	TRBJ2-4
CASSPRDRVHNEQFF	TRBV11-3	TRBJ2-1
CASSVADGVYNSPLHF	TRBV9	TRBJ1-6
CASSSTPGQGREQFF	TRBV12-3/TRBV12-4	TRBJ2-1
CASTGLGNGYTF	TRBV2	TRBJ1-2
CASSYRDRATYEQYF	TRBV6-6	TRBJ2-7
CASSLTVYYGYTF	TRBV7-9	TRBJ1-2
CASSRLAGARTDTQYF	TRBV4-3	TRBJ2-3
CASSQDKGQSTDTQYF	TRBV4-1	TRBJ2-3
CASSESGAVNYGYTF	TRBV6-1	TRBJ1-2
CASSPPLDRVFTDTQYF	TRBV7-8	TRBJ2-3
CASSATGTGENYGYTF	TRBV9	TRBJ1-2
CAISENIAGQGIFSGNTIYF	TRBV10-3	TRBJ1-3
CASSSWVAGANYGYTF	TRBV13	TRBJ1-2
CSVEWLDETQYF	TRBV29-1	TRBJ2-5
CASSSQAGANYNEQFF	TRBV5-4	TRBJ2-1